The rows below give T cell receptor beta chains drawn from one sample of a study of cytomegalovirus exposure and HLA in healthy donors. Sequencing used immunoSEQ multiplex PCR; TCRdb keeps in-frame clones, though not all of them. The sample yields over 150,000 clones, 83% seen once. Sequencing input: PBMCs. These receptors all come from a man aged 50-60 years in good health and CMV-seronegative. Both conserved end residues are part of each CDR3. A D gene is named only where the DNA matches it firmly. For some rows the clone size is stated as once, few or many, or as a class when expanded; others skip it.

size: .
V: TRBV7-9
J: TRBJ2-7
D: .
CDR3: CASSQDTKYYEQYF
DNA: TGTGCCAGCAGCCAGGACACAAAATACTACGAGCAGTACTTC

size: once
V: TRBV5-6
J: TRBJ1-1
D: .
CDR3: CASSSPRNTEAFF
DNA: TGTGCCAGCAGCTCCCCCCGGAACACTGAAGCTTTCTTT

size: once
V: TRBV7-2
J: TRBJ1-2
D: .
CDR3: CASSFSRSSGYTF
DNA: TGTGCCAGCAGCTTCTCCCGGAGCAGTGGCTACACCTTC

size: once
V: TRBV28
J: TRBJ2-2
D: .
CDR3: CASAKQRKNTGELFF
DNA: TGTGCCAGCGCAAAGCAGCGGAAGAACACCGGGGAGCTGTTTTTT

size: .
V: TRBV15
J: TRBJ2-3
D: TRBD1
CDR3: CATEDRPLSSTDTQYF
DNA: TGTGCCACCGAGGACAGGCCACTTTCTAGCACAGATACGCAGTATTTT

size: few
V: TRBV15
J: TRBJ1-1
D: .
CDR3: CATSRSQGKKAFF
DNA: TGTGCCACCAGCAGATCCCAGGGCAAGAAAGCTTTCTTT

size: .
V: TRBV5-1
J: TRBJ1-3
D: TRBD1
CDR3: CASRNQPGQGATIYF
DNA: TGCGCCAGCAGGAACCAGCCGGGACAGGGTGCCACCATATATTTT

size: .
V: TRBV15
J: TRBJ1-1
D: TRBD1
CDR3: CATSRGQGRNTEAFF
DNA: TGTGCCACCAGCAGAGGACAGGGAAGGAACACTGAAGCTTTCTTT

size: .
V: TRBV29-1
J: TRBJ2-1
D: .
CDR3: CSVVGGGQNEQFF
DNA: TGCAGCGTTGTAGGGGGGGGGCAGAATGAGCAGTTCTTC

size: .
V: TRBV28
J: TRBJ2-5
D: .
CDR3: CASSRTLHPSGETQYF
DNA: TGTGCCAGCAGTCGGACTCTTCACCCCTCCGGGGAGACCCAGTACTTC

size: .
V: TRBV7-3
J: TRBJ2-5
D: TRBD1
CDR3: CASSLRGQGTETQYF
DNA: TGTGCCAGCAGCTTAAGGGGACAGGGGACAGAGACCCAGTACTTC

size: .
V: TRBV10-3
J: TRBJ1-4
D: TRBD1
CDR3: CAIKDRANEKLFF
DNA: TGTGCCATCAAGGACAGGGCTAATGAAAAACTGTTTTTT

size: .
V: TRBV6-6
J: TRBJ2-7
D: .
CDR3: CASSSPTQDVSF
DNA: TGTGCCAGCAGTTCGCCTACACAGGATGTGTCCTTC

size: .
V: TRBV9
J: TRBJ2-1
D: TRBD2
CDR3: CASSLLSSGYNEQFF
DNA: TGTGCCAGCAGCCTCCTCTCTAGCGGCTACAATGAGCAGTTCTTC

size: once
V: TRBV2
J: TRBJ1-1
D: .
CDR3: CAASSRITEAFF
DNA: TGTGCCGCCAGCTCTAGGATTACTGAAGCTTTCTTT

size: .
V: TRBV7-2
J: TRBJ2-5
D: TRBD2
CDR3: CASSFAGGRETQYF
DNA: TGTGCCAGCAGCTTTGCGGGGGGGAGGGAGACCCAGTACTTC